The T cell receptor beta chain under discussion was sequenced for a study of CD8+CD57+ T cells in acquired aplastic anemia. As for the study in general: On average, sorted CD4+ and CD8+ cells gave 2.5 to 4 ug of DNA.

The V gene lost 8 bases and the J gene lost 0 bases, with 11 bases spanning the gap. Per the germline V gene, CDR1 is LNHDA and CDR2 is SQIVND (reference sequence). The CDR3 is 14 residues long. This clonotype was recorded many times. Its antigen is as yet unknown. Points from the study as a whole: CD8+ Simpson's diversity did not differ significantly between patients and controls. Patients and controls shared 25 to 35 CD8+ CDR3 sequences, highly expressed in patients.

Genomic DNA was employed as the template in profiling TCR beta VDJ and CDR3. TCRdb reprocessed the reads with MiXCR, giving one entry per CDR3 protein. The sample has about 270,000 distinct CDR3 sequences; roughly half are singletons. Sequencing was done on a sample of sorted CD4+, CD8+, or CD8+CD57+ T cells (not recorded which) from PBMCs. V and J are TRBV19 and TRBJ1-3; D ambiguous. The sequence was obtained from a human donor with severe aplastic anemia or a healthy control (not recorded which). The CDR3: CASAKLNSGNTIYF. In DNA form, the CDR3 reads TGTGCCAGTGCTAAACTGAACTCTGGAAACACCATATATTTT. The full variable domain, its missing parts supplied by reference TRBV19 and TRBJ1-3, is DGGITQSPKYLFRKEGQNVTLSCEQNLNHDAMYWYRQDPGQGLRLIYYSQIVNDFQKGDIAEGYSVSREKKESFPLTVTSAQKNPTAFYLCASAKLNSGNTIYFGEGSWLTVV.